The 18 T cell receptor beta chains below all came from one sample that was sequenced in a study of shared T cell receptors in the human thymus. This table comes from immunoSEQ multiplex PCR, and its TCRdb copy is limited to in-frame clones, with some not included. The table records hundreds of thousands of clones, more than 70% of them present only once. This sample also belongs to another study, concerning human thymus T cells.

Sequenced input: thymocytes. The receptors stem from a boy under two years old with a congenital heart defect.

This clone was picked up one time. This chain joins TRBV10-1 and TRBJ2-2, with 11 bases aligning to TRBD2. Germline V CDR1 and CDR2: WNHNN, SYGVQD (reference sequence). J gave up 0 bases and V 4 bases, and 1 base lay outside the gene matches. The CDR3 totals 16 residues. The CDR3 region has the DNA TGCGCCAGCAGTGGGACTAGCGGGCCGAACACCGGGGAGCTGTTTTTT. As protein: CASSGTSGPNTGELFF.

This chain joins TRBV7-2 and TRBJ1-5, with a possible D match to TRBD1 (5 bases). The CDR3 consists of 15 residues. V lost 2 bases and J lost 2, with 10 bases in between. Looked up from germline, CDR1 is SGHTA and CDR2 is FQGNSA. CDR3: CASSLQSQGNQPQHF. In nucleotides, the CDR3 is TGTGCCAGCAGCTTACAGTCACAGGGCAATCAGCCCCAGCATTTT.

V and J are TRBV25-1 and TRBJ2-1; 9 bases line up with TRBD1. The CDR3 consists of 15 residues. Germline V gene sequence: CDR1 MGHDK, CDR2 SYGVNS. V dropped 4 bases and J dropped 4; count of bases not matched to a gene: 5. CDR3 coding DNA: TGTGCCAGCAGTGCCCCGGGACAGGGTTACAATGAGCAGTTCTTC. It encodes CASSAPGQGYNEQFF.

The V and J genes are TRBV13 and TRBJ2-2, with TRBD1 identical over 9 bases. The junction had 2 bases not matched to a gene; V was cut back by 1 base and J by 2 bases. Germline CDR1 and CDR2: PRHDT and FYEKMQ (reference sequence). The CDR3 totals 16 residues. The CDR3 spells CASSLEDRGNTGELFF. As DNA, the CDR3 is TGTGCCAGCAGCTTAGAGGACAGGGGAAACACCGGGGAGCTGTTTTTT.

The chain uses TRBV9 and TRBJ1-6, with 10 bases aligning to TRBD1. The CDR3 totals 19 residues. Germline V CDR1 and CDR2: SGDLS, YYNGEE. J gave up 10 bases and V 4 bases, and 20 bases lay outside the gene matches. In DNA, the CDR3 is TGTGCCAGCAGCCCATCCGGACAGGGGGGAAGAAAATTGAGCTCACCCCTCCACTTT. This encodes CASSPSGQGGRKLSSPLHF. Full variable domain (outside the CDR3, taken from reference TRBV9 and TRBJ1-6): DSGVTQTPKHLITATGQRVTLRCSPRSGDLSVYWYQQSLDQGLQFLIQYYNGEERAKGNILERFSAQQFPDLHSELNLSSLELGDSALYFCASSPSGQGGRKLSSPLHFGNGTRLTVT.

The chain joins TRBV4-3 to TRBJ2-1, with 7 bases lining up with TRBD1. There are 16 residues in the CDR3. Germline assignment: CDR1 LGHNA and CDR2 YSLEER. V dropped 2 bases and J dropped 5; count of bases not matched to a gene: 9. CDR3 sequence: CASSQSDRELNNEQFF. The CDR3 bases are TGCGCCAGCAGCCAATCAGACAGGGAATTGAACAATGAGCAGTTCTTC.

The rearrangement links TRBV5-1 to TRBJ2-3, with D possibly being TRBD2 (5 bases). Trimming took 4 bases from V and 4 from J, leaving 16 bases between them. From germline, CDR1 is SGHRS and CDR2 YFSETQ. The CDR3 has 15 amino acids. The CDR3 here is CASSRGSSSSDTQYF. The CDR3 nucleotides read TGCGCCAGCAGCCGTGGGTCTAGCAGTTCAGATACGCAGTATTTT. The entire variable domain, with the rest obtained from reference TRBV5-1 and TRBJ2-3, is as follows: KAGVTQTPRYLIKTRGQQVTLSCSPISGHRSVSWYQQTPGQGLQFLFEYFSETQRNKGNFPGRFSGRQFSNSRSEMNVSTLELGDSALYLCASSRGSSSSDTQYFGPGTRLTVL.

The chain joins TRBV2 to TRBJ2-6, with 8 bases lining up with TRBD1. This CDR3 is 15 amino acids long. J was trimmed by 3 bases and V by 9 bases; bases with no gene match: 7. Germline assignment: CDR1 SNHLY and CDR2 FYNNEI. This chain's CDR3 is CARAQGAGGANVLTF. In DNA form, the CDR3 reads TGTGCCAGAGCGCAGGGGGCAGGTGGGGCCAACGTCCTGACTTTC.

The chain uses TRBV15 and TRBJ1-5, with 7 bases identical to TRBD1. CDR3 length: 16 amino acids. The germline V gene has CDR1 LNHNV and CDR2 YYDKDF (reference sequence). V lost 3 bases to trimming and J lost 5 bases; unmatched junction nucleotides: 10. In nucleotides, the CDR3 is TGTGCCACCAGCAGTAAAACAGGGGATTCCCATCAGCCCCAGCATTTT. Amino acid sequence: CATSSKTGDSHQPQHF.

V usage is TRBV9 and J usage is TRBJ1-2, with TRBD1 as a possible D gene (5 bases). V was trimmed by 6 bases and J by 6 bases, leaving 6 bases between them. The CDR3 loop spans 10 amino acids. Germline CDR1 and CDR2: SGDLS and YYNGEE. The CDR3 DNA follows: TGTGCCAGCACAGGGAATGGCTACACCTTC. Its translation: CASTGNGYTF.

The V and J genes are TRBV25-1 and TRBJ2-5; TRBD2 matches at 7 bases. Germline CDR1 reads MGHDK; CDR2 reads SYGVNS. J gave up 2 bases and V 8 bases, and 5 bases lay outside the gene matches. CDR3 length equals 13 residues. The CDR3 DNA follows: TGTGCCAGCCGCGGGGGACCACAAGAGACCCAGTACTTC. Translation: CASRGGPQETQYF. Based on the CDR3 plus reference TRBV25-1 and TRBJ2-5, the full variable domain is EADIYQTPRYLVIGTGKKITLECSQTMGHDKMYWYQQDPGMELHLIHYSYGVNSTEKGDLSSESTVSRIRTEHFPLTLESARPSHTSQYLCASRGGPQETQYFGPGTRLLVL.

Remarks on this clone: The sample contains more than one DNA sequence encoding this CDR3. The rearrangement uses TRBV5-6 and TRBJ1-2, with D uncertain. This CDR3 spans 16 amino acids. V gave up 5 bases and J gave up 8 bases, with 25 bases separating them. The germline V gene encodes CDR1 SGHDT and CDR2 YYEEEE. The CDR3 is CASSLSRQDPRVGYTF. The CDR3 DNA follows: TGTGCCAGCAGTTTATCAAGACAAGACCCGCGGGTAGGCTACACCTTC.

CDR3 sequence reads: CASSRGQSDSYEQYF. CDR3 DNA sequence: TGTGCCAGCAGCCGAGGACAGTCCGATTCCTACGAGCAGTACTTC. The genes are TRBV5-6 and TRBJ2-7; tentative D call: TRBD1 (6 bases). The CDR3 consists of 15 residues. The ends were cut back, 4 bases at V and 1 base at J, with 15 bases in the middle. Germline V gene data show CDR1 as SGHDT and CDR2 as YYEEEE.

This chain connects TRBV5-6 to TRBJ2-1, with 9 bases lining up with TRBD1. V was pared by 1 base and J by 0 bases, with 8 bases of the junction left unmatched. CDR3 size: 18 residues. CDR1 is SGHDT and CDR2 is YYEEEE in the germline V gene. CDR3 nucleotide sequence: TGTGCCAGCAGCTTGAAACAGGGGGCCGATAGCTCCTACAATGAGCAGTTCTTC. Protein sequence: CASSLKQGADSSYNEQFF.

CDR3 residues: CASSLPGGPWVTDTQYF. The CDR3 DNA reads as TGTGCCAGCAGTTTACCGGGAGGGCCGTGGGTCACAGATACGCAGTATTTT. The chain joins TRBV28 to TRBJ2-3, with TRBD2 matching over 8 bases. Germline V gene data show CDR1 as MDHEN and CDR2 as SYDVKM. V lost 2 bases, J lost 2 bases, and 9 bases stayed unmatched. The CDR3 totals 17 residues.

This clone was seen just once. This chain links TRBV6-5 with TRBJ1-6; TRBD1 matches 9 bases. This CDR3 has 15 amino acids. After removal of 6 bases from V and 9 bases from J, the junction contained 9 bases not matched to a gene. Germline-derived CDR1 and CDR2 are MNHEY and SVGAGI. The CDR3 here is CASRGPGTGTSPLHF. As DNA, the CDR3 is TGTGCCAGCAGGGGTCCCGGGACAGGGACTTCACCCCTCCACTTT.

The chain combines TRBV11-2 with TRBJ2-7; no firm D call. Trimming took 7 bases from V and 3 from J, leaving 10 bases between them. CDR3 length: 12 residues. CDR1 and CDR2 (germline): SGHAT, FQNNGV. The CDR3 is CASTSRYYEQYF. The CDR3 nucleotides read TGTGCCAGCACGTCGCGCTACTACGAGCAGTACTTC.

This sequence joins TRBV28 and TRBJ2-5; no firm D call. The CDR3 has 13 amino acids. The V gene's germline CDR1 is MDHEN and CDR2 SYDVKM. Trimming took off 4 bases at V and 5 bases at J, with 11 bases between the two ends. The CDR3 DNA follows: TGTGCCAGCAGTTCACTAATTCGCGAGACCCAGTACTTC. It translates to CASSSLIRETQYF.